These 14 T cell receptor beta chains were all obtained from the same sample, sequenced in a study of blood T cell repertoires in COVID-19. The repertoire was sequenced with immunoSEQ multiplex PCR; TCRdb's copy has only in-frame clones and lacks some. Among over 200,000 clones listed, approximately 88% were seen once. The source material was PBMCs or T cells enriched from blood (not recorded which). The receptors originated from a woman aged 25 to 45 who had been exposed to COVID-19.

V gene TRBV6-1 combines with J gene TRBJ2-1; TRBD2 agrees at 7 bases. This CDR3 region has 14 residues. Trimming cost V 3 bases and J 6 bases; bases outside gene matches: 5. Germline CDR1 is MNHNS and CDR2 is SASEGT. CDR3 DNA: TGTGCCAGCAGTGATCTGGCGGGAGTCAATGAGCAGTTCTTC. Protein product: CASSDLAGVNEQFF.

CDR3 protein: CASSPQTGGGYTF. DNA of the CDR3: TGTGCCAGCAGCCCCCAGACAGGGGGAGGCTACACCTTC. The V and J genes are TRBV7-9 and TRBJ1-2; 9 bases fit TRBD1. V shed 5 bases and J 8 bases; nucleotides not matched to a gene: 6. The CDR3 is made up of 13 amino acids. Germline assignment: CDR1 SEHNR and CDR2 FQNEAQ (reference sequence).

The chain recombines TRBV29-1 with TRBJ1-4, with TRBD1 identical over 7 bases. The germline CDR1 and CDR2 sequences are SQVTM and ANQGSEA. CDR3 length: 13 residues. V lost 7 bases and J lost 6; bases outside the gene matches: 8. DNA for the CDR3: TGCAGCGCCTTGAAGCAGGGGGATGAAAAACTGTTTTTT. It codes for CSALKQGDEKLFF.

V gene TRBV19 combines with J gene TRBJ1-5; D perhaps matches TRBD1 (6 bases). CDR1 is LNHDA and CDR2 is SQIVND in the germline V gene (reference sequence). V gave up 5 bases and J gave up 3 bases, with 17 bases separating them. This CDR3 spans 16 amino acids. CDR3 nucleotide sequence: TGTGCCAGTAGTGTACCACAGGGATTGATCAATCAGCCCCAGCATTTT. Translating it yields CASSVPQGLINQPQHF.

This clone showed up just a few times. V gene TRBV27 combines with J gene TRBJ1-2; a weak D match, TRBD1 (5 bases). This CDR3 region has 14 residues. The germline CDR1 and CDR2 sequences are MNHEY and SMNVEV (reference sequence). V was shortened by 6 bases and J by 8 bases, with 19 bases between the two germline ends. The DNA of the CDR3 is TGTGCCAGCAGCCCCCTGGGGGGACGGCTGGGCTACACCTTC. Residues: CASSPLGGRLGYTF.

This chain uses TRBV3-1 (or the pseudogene TRBV3-2) with TRBJ2-1; 12 bases map to TRBD2. Germline V CDR1 and CDR2: LGHDT, YNNKEL (reference sequence). Trimming at V came to 3 bases and at J to 3 bases, leaving 0 bases not matched to a gene. This CDR3 region has 15 residues. DNA for the CDR3: TGTGCCAGCAGCCAGACTAGCGGGAGCTACAATGAGCAGTTCTTC. It specifies CASSQTSGSYNEQFF.

Written as DNA, the CDR3 is TGTGCTAGTGGTTTGCAGCTAGCGGGAGTGGTTGGAAATGAGCAGTTCTTC. Amino acids: CASGLQLAGVVGNEQFF. The V and J genes are TRBV12-5 and TRBJ2-1, with 10 bases that match TRBD2. J was trimmed by 7 bases and V by 2 bases; bases with no gene match: 11. Germline V gene lookup returns CDR1 LGHNT and CDR2 FRNRAP. The CDR3 contains 17 residues.

J is TRBJ2-1 and V is TRBV2, with D unclear. Germline loops: CDR1 SNHLY, CDR2 FYNNEI. Trimming took 8 bases from V and 10 from J, leaving 21 bases between them. The CDR3 consists of 14 residues. The CDR3 loop reads CASRRGTPAAEQFF. CDR3 sequence (DNA): TGTGCCAGCCGGAGAGGTACCCCCGCCGCCGAGCAGTTCTTC.

The chain links TRBV28 to TRBJ2-7, with unresolved D. V was shortened by 1 base and J by 2 bases, with 9 bases between the two germline ends. The germline V gene has CDR1 MDHEN and CDR2 SYDVKM. CDR3 length: 14 residues. The chain's CDR3 is CASSLSGVAYEQYF. CDR3 bases: TGTGCCAGCAGTTTATCTGGAGTGGCCTACGAGCAGTACTTC.

V is TRBV2 and J is TRBJ2-3; D is uncertain. Germline values: CDR1 SNHLY, CDR2 FYNNEI. V lost 4 bases and J lost 0, with 17 bases in between. This CDR3 has 17 amino acids. The DNA of the CDR3 is TGTGCCAGCAGTGTCCCTCCAGTCCCTTCTAGCACAGATACGCAGTATTTT. Protein product: CASSVPPVPSSTDTQYF. Together with reference TRBV2 and TRBJ2-3, the CDR3 gives the full variable domain: EPEVTQTPSHQVTQMGQEVILRCVPISNHLYFYWYRQILGQKVEFLVSFYNNEISEKSEIFDDQFSVERPDGSNFTLKIRSTKLEDSAMYFCASSVPPVPSSTDTQYFGPGTRLTVL.

J is TRBJ2-3 and V is TRBV7-9; weak D call: TRBD1 (6 bases). V was shortened by 1 base and J by 0 bases, with 11 bases between the two germline ends. Germline CDR1 reads SEHNR; CDR2 reads FQNEAQ (reference sequence). The CDR3 extends over 16 amino acids. Written as DNA, the CDR3 is TGTGCCAGCAGCTTAGACGGGACACTTAGCACAGATACGCAGTATTTT. Amino acids: CASSLDGTLSTDTQYF.

The genes are TRBV5-1 and TRBJ1-2; the D gene is possibly TRBD1 (6 bases). V was clipped by 4 bases and J by 4 bases, with 20 bases between them. The CDR3 is 16 residues long. Germline V gene lookup returns CDR1 SGHRS and CDR2 YFSETQ. CDR3 in amino acids: CASSPGGGTGIYGYTF. CDR3 in DNA: TGCGCCAGCAGCCCCGGGGGGGGCACGGGTATCTATGGCTACACCTTC.

This chain uses TRBV27 with TRBJ2-1; 9 bases map to TRBD2. Trimming took 5 bases from V and 7 from J; bases not matched to a gene: 12. This CDR3 is built from 16 residues. The germline CDR1 and CDR2 sequences are MNHEY and SMNVEV (reference sequence). The CDR3 DNA reads TGTGCCAGCAGTAGGCGGTGGGCGGGAGGGGCGAATGAGCAGTTCTTC. Amino acid sequence: CASSRRWAGGANEQFF.

The gene calls are TRBV30 and TRBJ2-7; 8 bases agree with TRBD1. The CDR3 has 14 amino acids. With V trimmed by 3 bases and J by 4 bases, 8 bases remained unmatched. Per the germline V gene, CDR1 is GTSNPN and CDR2 is SVGIG (reference sequence). The CDR3 DNA follows: TGTGCCTGGAGCGTGGGACAGGCAGATTACGAGCAGTACTTC. Amino acid sequence: CAWSVGQADYEQYF. The full variable domain, completed using reference TRBV30 and TRBJ2-7, is SQTIHQWPATLVQPVGSPLSLECTVEGTSNPNLYWYRQAAGRGLQLLFYSVGIGQISSEVPQNLSASRPQDRQFILSSKKLLLSDSGFYLCAWSVGQADYEQYFGPGTRLTVT.